This entry concerns a single T cell receptor beta chain. The antigen remains undetermined. The data stem from a study of T cells after yellow fever vaccination. Study details: Some fractions had low cell numbers, and these were prepared with SMART-Seq v4 Ultra Low Input.

Trimming stripped 0 bases from V and 3 bases from J, with 10 bases between. Germline V CDR1 and CDR2: SGHRS, YFSETQ. This CDR3 contains 15 residues. Production of TCR cDNA was by 5'RACE template switching, which also added a universal primer site and UMIs. From the 5' RACE reads, TCRdb called clonotypes with MiXCR, one entry per CDR3 protein. The sample carries about 350,000 distinct CDR3 sequences, 9.5% to 15% recorded once. Notes on the study in general: Weaker, the secondary response had a peak occurring faster, on day 5 versus 15. Clonotype sharing between CD4 and CD8 compartments was small.

The chain joins TRBV5-1 to TRBJ1-3, with a weak D call TRBD1 (5 bases). The clonotype comes from a man in his late teens or twenties who received the YFV17D yellow fever vaccine. The sample in question was CD4+ T cells sorted from PBMCs, obtained 15 days after the yellow fever booster vaccination. CDR3 DNA sequence: TGCGCCAGCAGCTTGGAAGGGACTGTTGGAAACACCATATATTTT. This encodes CASSLEGTVGNTIYF.